This section outlines one T cell receptor (beta chain) sequence together with its context. Its antigen remains unidentified. This sample was included in a study of T cell responses to AZD1222 COVID-19 vaccine. Profiled with immunoSEQ multiplex PCR; TCRdb holds only in-frame clones, not every one. The sample gives some 110,000 clones, roughly 87% of which show up once; 7.5% is in the top ten. Germline V gene data show CDR1 as SEHNR and CDR2 as FQNEAQ (reference sequence). V dropped 5 bases and J dropped 5 bases, with 10 bases sitting between them. The CDR3 loop spans 13 amino acids. Findings of the study overall: Clonal diversity was possibly underestimated, and the donors were mostly white British, with more females. Spike-specific TCR breadth and depth grew following two AZD1222 doses. In all cases, repertoires were sampled only after the peak T cell response.

The V and J genes are TRBV7-9 and TRBJ1-5, with no clear D. This TCR came from an adult in good health. The material was peripheral blood, obtained on day 0 of AZD1222 vaccination. The CDR3 is CASSPSGYQPQHF. The CDR3 DNA reads as TGTGCCAGCAGCCCCTCTGGGTATCAGCCCCAGCATTTT.